The clone carrying this TCR beta chain was recorded a few times. Its antigen is not known. The data originate from a study of neoadjuvant nivolumab and ipilimumab in lung cancer. Study-wide results and caveats: Compared with tumor-adjacent uninvolved lung, resected tumors showed greater richness and clonality.

TCRdb's copy holds only in-frame clones and misses some; the assay was immunoSEQ multiplex PCR. This repertoire shows 2,500 to 3,500 clones, approximately 88% found once; its top ten account for roughly 0.88%. The V gene's germline CDR1 is SGHAT and CDR2 FQNNGV. The CDR3 loop spans 17 amino acids. V lost 0 bases, J lost 7 bases, and 22 bases lay in between. The origin of this receptor is an adult with non-small cell lung cancer. The chain combines TRBV11-2 with TRBJ2-7, with a weak D call TRBD1 (7 bases). Sequenced here: tumor tissue, sampled after neoadjuvant nivolumab, alone or with ipilimumab, at or shortly before surgery. CDR3 sequence reads: CASSLDSYRGRGSEQYF. The CDR3 bases are TGTGCCAGCAGCTTAGACTCCTACAGGGGCCGGGGGTCGGAGCAGTACTTC.